A single sample is the source of the 8 T cell receptor beta chains below, sequenced in a study of beta chain features in type 1 diabetes (dated by TCRdb to 2017 to 2018). The receptor library was made with the immunoSEQ multiplex PCR assay. All of the isolated RNA was reverse transcribed with the High Capacity cDNA Reverse Transcription Kit, so expressed TCRB transcripts were sequenced. Imported from immuneACCESS, the table was reduced by TCRdb to in-frame sequences with V and J called. These copies leave out some clones; in studies compared against another copy, an unresolved V gene accounts for under half, and the cause of the remainder is not known. The sample table shows more than 350,000 clones, and about an eighth are seen once. 0.045% to 0.05% of the sample is taken by the ten largest. Input material: naive CD4+ T cells from blood. The sample's cell subset or site label is to be understood as: true naive CD4+ T cells. All receptors come from a woman between 18 and 29 years old in good health.

A few counts support this clone. V usage is TRBV29-1 and J usage is TRBJ2-1, with 7 positions matching TRBD1. The V gene's germline CDR1 is SQVTM and CDR2 ANQGSEA. Germline trimming cut 4 bases from V and 12 bases from J; bases unmatched to any gene: 15. CDR3 length: 14 residues. The CDR3 sequence: CSVVEDRLLKGQFF. The CDR3 bases are TGCAGCGTTGTAGAGGACAGGCTCTTAAAGGGGCAGTTCTTC.

The genes are TRBV30 and TRBJ2-3; TRBD1 matches 8 bases. This CDR3 spans 15 amino acids. Trimming took 3 bases from V and 0 from J; bases not matched to a gene: 5. CDR1 and CDR2 (germline): GTSNPN, SVGIG (reference sequence). CDR3 sequence reads: CAWSAGTGSTDTQYF. CDR3 bases: TGTGCCTGGAGCGCCGGGACAGGAAGCACAGATACGCAGTATTTT.

This clone was detected only a few times. This chain connects TRBV6-5 to TRBJ1-2; 7 nucleotides line up with TRBD1. Germline V CDR1 and CDR2: MNHEY, SVGAGI. J gave up 2 bases and V 4 bases, and 10 bases lay outside the gene matches. The CDR3 loop spans 16 amino acids. This CDR3 is CASSSTSTGVNYGYTF. The CDR3 DNA reads TGTGCCAGCAGTTCCACCTCAACAGGGGTGAACTATGGCTACACCTTC.

This clone was picked up a small number of times. Other DNA sequences in this specimen translate into the identical CDR3. This chain uses TRBV20-1 with TRBJ2-1; D is uncertain. Germline CDR1 reads DFQATT; CDR2 reads SNEGSKA (reference sequence). The CDR3 runs 11 residues. Trimming took 2 bases from V and 4 from J, leaving 3 bases between them. The DNA for the CDR3 is TGCAGTGCTAGACAGTACAATGAGCAGTTCTTC. Translation: CSARQYNEQFF.

A few counts support this clone. This rearrangement joins TRBV7-2 to TRBJ2-5, with 12 bases matching TRBD2. Unmatched junction bases numbered 8, after V lost 4 bases and J lost 2 bases. This CDR3 has 17 amino acids. Germline values: CDR1 SGHTA, CDR2 FQGNSA. In DNA form, the CDR3 reads TGTGCCAGCAGCTACTCGGGACTAGCGGGCGCACAAGAGACCCAGTACTTC. Residues: CASSYSGLAGAQETQYF.

The table lists this clone with a few counts. The sample holds other DNA sequences that translate to the same CDR3. The chain recombines TRBV18 with TRBJ2-5; no clear D. Germline CDR1 and CDR2: KGHSH and LQKENI. The CDR3 covers 11 residues. The V end was cut by 6 bases, the J end by 3 bases, with 5 bases between. DNA for the CDR3: TGTGCCAGCTCGCCAGAAGAGACCCAGTACTTC. This encodes CASSPEETQYF.

CDR3 bases: TGTGCCATCTCCGGCATCACAGATACGCAGTATTTT. Its translation: CAISGITDTQYF. V usage is TRBV10-3 and J usage is TRBJ2-3, with no clear D. The CDR3 sequence is 12 residues long. V lost 8 bases to trimming and J lost 2 bases, with 8 bases between them. Looked up from germline, CDR1 is ENHRY and CDR2 is SYGVKD.

This clone was picked up a small number of times. The gene calls are TRBV7-2 and TRBJ1-5; weak D call: TRBD1 (5 bases). Trimming left V 5 bases short and J 4 bases short, with 15 bases between. This CDR3 contains 15 residues. Germline values: CDR1 SGHTA, CDR2 FQGNSA. CDR3 nucleotides: TGTGCCAGCAGCCAGGGCTCCTTAGCAAATCAGCCCCAGCATTTT. Its translation is CASSQGSLANQPQHF.